This T cell receptor beta chain was captured in a study of T cells in Graves' hyperthyroidism and ophthalmopathy. Study in general: Blood was drawn when the patient was first diagnosed and still untreated. The study, taken as a whole, reports: Separating ophthalmopathy from stable hyperthyroidism was achieved by a 13 V-J model.

This CDR3 has 14 amino acids. The germline gives CDR1 SEHNR, CDR2 FQNEAQ (reference sequence). V lost 7 bases and J lost 7, with 17 bases in between. TCR beta CDR3 regions were amplified from RNA. The TCR CDR3 was amplified in a first-round RT-PCR using the HTBI primer set. A single record per CDR3 protein comes from TCRdb applying MiXCR to the multiplex PCR reads. The sample gives roughly 420,000 distinct CDR3 sequences, around a sixth of which show up once; roughly 14% is in the top ten. At least ten counts were recorded for this clonotype. No antigen is known for it. Patients having uncontrolled infection, another autoimmune disease, pregnancy or lactation were not included.

This TCR came from a woman under 30 with Graves' hyperthyroidism. Material: blood. The chain employs TRBV7-9 and TRBJ2-1; D might be TRBD2 (5 bases). The CDR3 DNA reads TGTGCCAGCACCTCGAGTTGGGGAGATAATGAGCAGTTCTTC. It specifies CASTSSWGDNEQFF. The full variable domain, with the rest looked up from reference TRBV7-9 and TRBJ2-1, is DTGVSQNPRHKITKRGQNVTFRCDPISEHNRLYWYRQTLGQGPEFLTYFQNEAQLEKSRLLSDRFSAERPKGSFSTLEIQRTEQGDSAMYLCASTSSWGDNEQFFGPGTRLTVL.